This is a list of T cell receptor beta chains from one sample in a study of identical twins. TCRdb reprocessed the 5' RACE reads with MiXCR, giving one entry per CDR3 protein. Among nearly 900,000 distinct CDR3 sequences listed, 9% to 15% were seen once. This same sample was also part of a study on yellow fever vaccine responses in identical twins.

Sequencing input: PBMCs. Receptor source: a woman aged 18-35 years in good health. The CDR3 runs from the conserved cysteine through the conserved F or W. The order of the fields is clone size, D gene, V gene, J gene, CDR3 DNA, CDR3 protein. A D gene is named only where the DNA matches it firmly. Size values are once, few and many counts, or a class for expanded clones, and some rows have none.

size: NA; D: NA; V: TRBV5-1; J: TRBJ2-1; DNA: TGCGCCAGCAGCTGGAGACAGGGAGGGGTCTACAATGAGCAGTTCTTC; CDR3: CASSWRQGGVYNEQFF
size: NA; D: TRBD1; V: TRBV12-3/TRBV12-4; J: TRBJ2-3; DNA: TGTGCCAGCAGTGGACAGGGATCCACACATACGCAGTATTTT; CDR3: CASSGQGSTHTQYF
size: NA; D: TRBD1; V: TRBV11-2; J: TRBJ2-2; DNA: TGTGCCAGCAGCGCTCAACAGGGGTGGCGCACCGGGGAGCTGTTTTTT; CDR3: CASSAQQGWRTGELFF
size: NA; D: TRBD1; V: TRBV5-6; J: TRBJ2-7; DNA: TGTGCCAGCAGCTTTCGTATTACAGGGGATACCTCCTACGAGCAGTACTTC; CDR3: CASSFRITGDTSYEQYF
size: NA; D: NA; V: TRBV4-2; J: TRBJ2-1; DNA: TGTGCCAGCAGCCAAGATGACAGGACATACAATGAGCAGTTCTTC; CDR3: CASSQDDRTYNEQFF
size: NA; D: NA; V: TRBV6-5; J: TRBJ1-1; DNA: TGTGCCAGCAGTTACGAGGGGATGGTCACTGAAGCTTTCTTT; CDR3: CASSYEGMVTEAFF
size: NA; D: TRBD2; V: TRBV11-2; J: TRBJ2-2; DNA: TGTGCCAGCAGCCCAGGTTCGGCTAGCGGGGTCACCGGGGAGCTGTTTTTT; CDR3: CASSPGSASGVTGELFF
size: few; D: TRBD2; V: TRBV6-1; J: TRBJ2-2; DNA: TGTGCCAGCAGTCCATCTAGCGGGGGGTTCCCCGGCGGGGAGCTGTTTTTT; CDR3: CASSPSSGGFPGGELFF
size: NA; D: NA; V: TRBV25-1; J: TRBJ1-2; DNA: TGTGCCAGCAGTGAATGGGGAGTCGGCTATGGCTACACCTTC; CDR3: CASSEWGVGYGYTF
size: many; D: NA; V: TRBV15; J: TRBJ1-1; DNA: TGTGCCACCAGCAGAGATCGGACTACATCTGAAGCTTTCTTT; CDR3: CATSRDRTTSEAFF
size: NA; D: NA; V: TRBV28; J: TRBJ2-7; DNA: TGTGCCAGCAGTCTAAAGCCGGGTTACCCACTGATGGAGCAGTACTTC; CDR3: CASSLKPGYPLMEQYF
size: few; D: NA; V: TRBV29-1; J: TRBJ2-7; DNA: TGCAGCGTGAGTCCTGATAATCACGAGCAGTACTTC; CDR3: CSVSPDNHEQYF
size: few; D: TRBD1; V: TRBV6-5; J: TRBJ2-7; DNA: TGTGCCAGCAGTTACTCCCGGACAGGGGTCCCCTACGAGCAGTACTTC; CDR3: CASSYSRTGVPYEQYF
size: few; D: NA; V: TRBV11-3; J: TRBJ2-5; DNA: TGTGCCAGCAGCTTAGCGGCCCTTTTAGAGACCCAGTACTTC; CDR3: CASSLAALLETQYF
size: few; D: NA; V: TRBV27; J: TRBJ1-2; DNA: TGTGCCAGCAGTTCCGCGGGGACGTGGTCGAGGGGCTACACCTTC; CDR3: CASSSAGTWSRGYTF
size: few; D: NA; V: TRBV2; J: TRBJ1-5; DNA: TGTGCCAGCAGTCGGACACACGCATCACAGCCCCAGCATTTT; CDR3: CASSRTHASQPQHF
size: NA; D: NA; V: TRBV12-3/TRBV12-4; J: TRBJ2-3; DNA: TGTGCCAGCAGCAACGCGGGGTCAGATACGCAGTATTTT; CDR3: CASSNAGSDTQYF
size: NA; D: TRBD1; V: TRBV5-1; J: TRBJ1-4; DNA: TGCGCCAGCAGCTTGAGGGGACAGGGGCCAACTAATGAAAAACTGTTTTTT; CDR3: CASSLRGQGPTNEKLFF
size: few; D: TRBD1; V: TRBV6-5; J: TRBJ2-5; DNA: TGTGCCAGCAGTTACTCATTGGACAGGCAAGAGACCCAGTACTTC; CDR3: CASSYSLDRQETQYF
size: few; D: NA; V: TRBV7-9; J: TRBJ2-3; DNA: TGTGCCAGCTCAACGCGGGGCACAGATACGCAGTATTTT; CDR3: CASSTRGTDTQYF
size: NA; D: TRBD2; V: TRBV20-1; J: TRBJ2-2; DNA: TGCAGTGCTAGAGATGGGTCCACTAGCGGGGTGGCGACCGGGGAGCTGTTTTTT; CDR3: CSARDGSTSGVATGELFF
size: many; D: TRBD2; V: TRBV4-1; J: TRBJ2-2; DNA: TGCGCCAGCAGCCAAGTGCTAGCGGGTTACACCGGGGAGCTGTTTTTT; CDR3: CASSQVLAGYTGELFF
size: few; D: TRBD1; V: TRBV5-1; J: TRBJ2-7; DNA: TGCGCCAGCAGACAGGGGCAGAGCTCCTACGAGCAGTACTTC; CDR3: CASRQGQSSYEQYF